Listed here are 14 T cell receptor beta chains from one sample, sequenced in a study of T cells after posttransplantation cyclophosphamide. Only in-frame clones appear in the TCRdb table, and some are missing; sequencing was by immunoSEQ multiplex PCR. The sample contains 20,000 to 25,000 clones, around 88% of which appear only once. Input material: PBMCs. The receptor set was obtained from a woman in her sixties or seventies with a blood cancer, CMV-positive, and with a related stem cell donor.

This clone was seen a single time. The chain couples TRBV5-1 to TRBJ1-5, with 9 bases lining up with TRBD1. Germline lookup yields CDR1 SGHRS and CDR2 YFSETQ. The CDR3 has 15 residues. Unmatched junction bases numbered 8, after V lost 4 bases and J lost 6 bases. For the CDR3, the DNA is TGCGCCAGCAGCCCGCGGACAGGGGAGGGTCAGCCCCAGCATTTT. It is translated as CASSPRTGEGQPQHF. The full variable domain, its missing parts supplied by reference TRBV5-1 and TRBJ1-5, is KAGVTQTPRYLIKTRGQQVTLSCSPISGHRSVSWYQQTPGQGLQFLFEYFSETQRNKGNFPGRFSGRQFSNSRSEMNVSTLELGDSALYLCASSPRTGEGQPQHFGDGTRLSIL.

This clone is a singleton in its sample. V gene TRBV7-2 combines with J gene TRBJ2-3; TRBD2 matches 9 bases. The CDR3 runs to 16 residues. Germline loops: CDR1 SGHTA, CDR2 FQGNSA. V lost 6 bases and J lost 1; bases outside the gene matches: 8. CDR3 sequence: CASRTPQRGGTDTQYF. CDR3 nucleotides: TGTGCCAGCAGAACTCCCCAGCGGGGGGGCACAGATACGCAGTATTTT.

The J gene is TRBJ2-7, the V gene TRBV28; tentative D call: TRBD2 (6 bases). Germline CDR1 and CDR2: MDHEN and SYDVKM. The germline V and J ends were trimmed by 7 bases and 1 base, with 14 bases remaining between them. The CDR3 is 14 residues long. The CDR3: CASTGPSASYEQYF. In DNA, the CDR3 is TGTGCCAGCACCGGTCCTAGCGCGTCCTACGAGCAGTACTTC.

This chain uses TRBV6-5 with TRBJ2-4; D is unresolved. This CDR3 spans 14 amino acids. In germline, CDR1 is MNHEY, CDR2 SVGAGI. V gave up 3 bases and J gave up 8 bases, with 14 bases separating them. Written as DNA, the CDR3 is TGTGCCAGCAGTTATCTCCTCGGCGGAGACATTCAGTACTTC. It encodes CASSYLLGGDIQYF.

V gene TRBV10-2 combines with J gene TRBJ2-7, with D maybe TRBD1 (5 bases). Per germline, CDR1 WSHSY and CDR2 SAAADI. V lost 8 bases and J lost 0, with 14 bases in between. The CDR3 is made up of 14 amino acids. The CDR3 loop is CASSSQGFSYEQYF. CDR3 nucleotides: TGCGCCAGCTCATCCCAGGGCTTCTCCTACGAGCAGTACTTC.

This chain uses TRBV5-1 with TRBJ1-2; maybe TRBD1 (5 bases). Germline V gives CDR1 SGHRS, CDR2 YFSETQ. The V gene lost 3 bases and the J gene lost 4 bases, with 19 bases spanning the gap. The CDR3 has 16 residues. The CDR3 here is CASSSARGANFYGYTF. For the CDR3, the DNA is TGCGCCAGCAGCTCCGCGCGGGGCGCCAACTTCTATGGCTACACCTTC.

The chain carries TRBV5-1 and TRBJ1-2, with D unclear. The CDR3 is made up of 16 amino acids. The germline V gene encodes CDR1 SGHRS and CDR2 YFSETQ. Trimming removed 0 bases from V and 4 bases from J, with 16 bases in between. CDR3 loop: CASSLGSLARRYGYTF. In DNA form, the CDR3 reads TGCGCCAGCAGCTTGGGGTCCCTAGCTCGGCGCTATGGCTACACCTTC.

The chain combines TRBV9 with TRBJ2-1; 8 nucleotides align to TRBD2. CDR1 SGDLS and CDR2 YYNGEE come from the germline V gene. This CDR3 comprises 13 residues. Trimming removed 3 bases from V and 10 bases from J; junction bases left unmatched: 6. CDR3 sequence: CASSELPSGEQFF. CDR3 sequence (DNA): TGTGCCAGCAGCGAACTACCTAGCGGGGAGCAGTTCTTC.

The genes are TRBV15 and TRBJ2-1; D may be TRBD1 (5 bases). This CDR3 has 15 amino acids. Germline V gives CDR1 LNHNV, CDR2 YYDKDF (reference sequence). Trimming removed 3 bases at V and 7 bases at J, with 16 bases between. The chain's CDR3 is CATSRGWVDNNEQFF. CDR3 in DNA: TGTGCCACCAGCAGGGGCTGGGTGGACAATAATGAGCAGTTCTTC.

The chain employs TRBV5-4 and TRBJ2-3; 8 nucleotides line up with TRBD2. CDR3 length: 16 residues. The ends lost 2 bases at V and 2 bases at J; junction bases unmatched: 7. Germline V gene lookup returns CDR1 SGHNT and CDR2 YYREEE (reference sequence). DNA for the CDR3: TGTGCCAGCAGCTTTTATAGCGGGACTTCCACAGATACGCAGTATTTT. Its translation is CASSFYSGTSTDTQYF.

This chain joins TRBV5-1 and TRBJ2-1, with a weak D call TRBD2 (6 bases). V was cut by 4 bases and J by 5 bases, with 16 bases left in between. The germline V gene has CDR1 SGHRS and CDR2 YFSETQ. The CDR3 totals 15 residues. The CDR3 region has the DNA TGCGCCAGCAGCCAGGACTACCAAGTAAACAATGAGCAGTTCTTC. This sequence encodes CASSQDYQVNNEQFF.

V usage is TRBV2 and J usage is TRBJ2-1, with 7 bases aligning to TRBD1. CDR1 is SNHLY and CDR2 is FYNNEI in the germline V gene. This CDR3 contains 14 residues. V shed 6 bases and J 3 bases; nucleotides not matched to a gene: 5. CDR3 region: CASRTGTLYNEQFF. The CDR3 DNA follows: TGTGCCAGCAGGACAGGGACGCTCTACAATGAGCAGTTCTTC.

CDR3 protein: CASSIWQGNQPQHF. The CDR3 coding sequence is TGTGCCAGTAGTATCTGGCAGGGCAATCAGCCCCAGCATTTT. This rearrangement joins TRBV19 to TRBJ1-5, with D uncertain. The CDR3 covers 14 residues. Per germline, CDR1 LNHDA and CDR2 SQIVND (reference sequence). The germline V and J ends were trimmed by 3 bases and 2 bases, with 8 bases remaining between them.

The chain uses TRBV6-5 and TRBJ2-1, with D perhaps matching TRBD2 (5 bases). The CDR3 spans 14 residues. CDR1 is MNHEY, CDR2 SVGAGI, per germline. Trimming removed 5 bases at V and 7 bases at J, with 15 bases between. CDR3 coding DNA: TGTGCCAGCAGTGTCTCTAGCTGGCAGAATGAGCAGTTCTTC. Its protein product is CASSVSSWQNEQFF.